Here is one TCR beta chain with its context. Its antigen is unknown. These data are taken from a study of shared clonotypes between healthy human individuals. Across the whole study: A couple of women and three men aged 18 to 49 made up the donors. General study points: As a rule, naive subsets had a larger estimated richness than memory subsets.

Produced via immunoSEQ multiplex PCR; TCRdb's table is partial and in-frame only. The sample yields approximately 2,000,000 clones, about nine tenths seen once. The donor population consisted of healthy HIV-negative adults with no recent acute infections or vaccinations. CDR1 MDHEN and CDR2 SYDVKM come from the germline V gene. This CDR3 comprises 16 residues. The trim removed 5 bases at V and 3 bases at J, leaving 12 bases unmatched. What was sequenced was naive CD4+ T cells from PBMCs. Subset: CD45RA+ positively selected. V and J are TRBV28 and TRBJ1-2, with 7 bases aligning to TRBD1. This receptor was obtained from a man aged 18 to 30 in good health. Some clones in this sample may be carry-over from other donors' samples. As DNA, the CDR3 is TGTGCCAGCAGTGGCCCCACAGGGGTCGGTGACTATGGCTACACCTTC. Translating gives CASSGPTGVGDYGYTF.